This entry lists 3 T cell receptor beta chains sequenced from one sample in a study of persistence of HIV-infected CD4 T cells. The stimulus was an HIV-1 Gag 15-mer peptide pool, about 1.1 ug/peptide/mL. Sorted nonresponding memory CD4+ T cells were CD40L-negative, CD69-negative, CD45RO-high. These receptors have no identified antigens. The immunoSEQ assay was version 4, run in survey mode. Method: immunoSEQ multiplex PCR; TCRdb's copy keeps in-frame clones and lacks some. The table lists some 37,000 clones, about 81% of them singletons. The specimen was cultured CD4+ T cells from PBMCs, collected from a patient who received antiretroviral therapy. These receptors all stem from an adult with HIV. The donor label of this sample is uncertain.

The genes are TRBV12-3 or TRBV12-4 and TRBJ1-2; D is ambiguous. There are 12 residues in the CDR3. V lost 10 bases and J lost 5, with 14 bases in between. This CDR3 is CAIKSPQYGYTF. In nucleotides, the CDR3 is TGTGCCATCAAGTCCCCGCAGTATGGCTACACCTTC.

This clone was picked up one time. V and J are TRBV6-5 and TRBJ1-2; TRBD1 aligns across 7 bases. After removal of 1 base from V and 8 bases from J, the junction contained 7 bases not matched to a gene. The CDR3 has 14 residues. Germline V lookup: CDR1 MNHEY, CDR2 SVGAGI. In DNA form, the CDR3 reads TGTGCCAGCAGTTACTGGGACAGAGAGGGGGGCTACACCTTC. Its translation is CASSYWDREGGYTF.

The chain links TRBV6-5 to TRBJ1-5; maybe TRBD1 (6 bases). The CDR3 totals 13 residues. The V gene's germline CDR1 is MNHEY and CDR2 SVGAGI. V shed 8 bases and J shed 5 bases, with 13 bases lying between them. The CDR3 DNA follows: TGTGCCAGCGGGTGGGGGCAGGATCAGCCCCAGCATTTT. Its translation: CASGWGQDQPQHF.